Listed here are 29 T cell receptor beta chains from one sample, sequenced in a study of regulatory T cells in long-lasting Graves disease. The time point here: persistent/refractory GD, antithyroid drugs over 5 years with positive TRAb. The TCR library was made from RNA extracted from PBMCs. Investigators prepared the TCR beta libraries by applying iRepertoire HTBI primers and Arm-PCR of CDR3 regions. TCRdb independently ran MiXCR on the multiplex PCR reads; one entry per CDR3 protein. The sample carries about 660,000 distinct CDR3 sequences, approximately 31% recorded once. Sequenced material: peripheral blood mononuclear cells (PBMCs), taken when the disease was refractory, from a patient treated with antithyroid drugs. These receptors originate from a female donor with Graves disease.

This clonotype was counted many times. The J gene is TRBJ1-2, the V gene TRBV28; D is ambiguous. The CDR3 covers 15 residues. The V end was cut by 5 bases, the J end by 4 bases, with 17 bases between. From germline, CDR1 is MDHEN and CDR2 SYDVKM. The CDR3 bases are TGTGCCAGCAGTCAAACCTACGACAAGTCCTATGGCTACACCTTC. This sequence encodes CASSQTYDKSYGYTF.

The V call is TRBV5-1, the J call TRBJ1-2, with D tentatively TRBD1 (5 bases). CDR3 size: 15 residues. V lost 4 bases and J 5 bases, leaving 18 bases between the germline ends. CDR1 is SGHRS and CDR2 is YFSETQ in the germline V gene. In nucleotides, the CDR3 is TGCGCCAGCAGCCCCGGGGCGCACGGGGGTTATGGCTACACCTTC. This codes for CASSPGAHGGYGYTF.

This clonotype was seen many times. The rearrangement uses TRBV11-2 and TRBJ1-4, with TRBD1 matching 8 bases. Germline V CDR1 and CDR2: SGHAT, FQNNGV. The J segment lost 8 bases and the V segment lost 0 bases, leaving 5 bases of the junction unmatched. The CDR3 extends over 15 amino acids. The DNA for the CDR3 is TGTGCCAGCAGCTTAGATGGGACAGGAGTCGAAAAACTGTTTTTT. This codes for CASSLDGTGVEKLFF.

CDR3 nucleotide sequence: TGTGCCAGCAGCTCATCGAGAGCGACCGGGGAGCTGTTTTTT. Encoded protein: CASSSSRATGELFF. J is TRBJ2-2 and V is TRBV2, with no clear D. V lost 6 bases and J 5 bases, leaving 13 bases between the germline ends. The germline gives CDR1 SNHLY, CDR2 FYNNEI. The CDR3 runs to 14 residues.

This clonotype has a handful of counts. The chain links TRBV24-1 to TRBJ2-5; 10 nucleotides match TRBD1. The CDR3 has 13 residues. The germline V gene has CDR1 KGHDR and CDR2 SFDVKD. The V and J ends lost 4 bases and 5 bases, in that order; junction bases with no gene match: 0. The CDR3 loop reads CATSEDRGETQYF. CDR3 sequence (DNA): TGTGCCACCAGTGAGGACAGGGGGGAGACCCAGTACTTC.

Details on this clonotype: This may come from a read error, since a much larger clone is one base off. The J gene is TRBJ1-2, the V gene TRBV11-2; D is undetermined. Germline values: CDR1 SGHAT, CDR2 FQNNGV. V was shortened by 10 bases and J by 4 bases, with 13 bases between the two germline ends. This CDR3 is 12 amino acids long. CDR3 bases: TGTGCCACCTGGACCGCCTCCTATGGCTACACCTTC. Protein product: CATWTASYGYTF.

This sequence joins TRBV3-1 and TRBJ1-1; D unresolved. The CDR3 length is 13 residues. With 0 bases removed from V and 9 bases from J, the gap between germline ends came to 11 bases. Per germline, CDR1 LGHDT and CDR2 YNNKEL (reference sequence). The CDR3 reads CASSQDLESKAFF. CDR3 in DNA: TGTGCCAGCAGCCAAGATCTAGAAAGCAAAGCTTTCTTT.

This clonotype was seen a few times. As DNA, the CDR3 is TGTGCCAGCTCACCCATTCACTCAGGGGGCACTGAAGCTTTCTTT. Residues: CASSPIHSGGTEAFF. The chain joins TRBV18 to TRBJ1-1; TRBD1 matches 7 bases. Germline V gene lookup returns CDR1 KGHSH and CDR2 LQKENI. Losses at the gene ends were 3 bases for V and 4 bases for J; bases not matched to a gene: 8. The CDR3 is 15 residues long.

The CDR3 is CASSSRQRTGFYGYTF. CDR3 DNA sequence: TGTGCCAGCAGCAGTCGACAGAGGACGGGTTTCTATGGCTACACCTTC. The chain combines TRBV9 with TRBJ1-2, with a tentative D call TRBD1 (5 bases). The length of the CDR3 is 16 residues. V lost 4 bases and J lost 4, with 20 bases in between. Germline V gene lookup returns CDR1 SGDLS and CDR2 YYNGEE. The full variable domain, completed using reference TRBV9 and TRBJ1-2, is DSGVTQTPKHLITATGQRVTLRCSPRSGDLSVYWYQQSLDQGLQFLIQYYNGEERAKGNILERFSAQQFPDLHSELNLSSLELGDSALYFCASSSRQRTGFYGYTFGSGTRLTVV.

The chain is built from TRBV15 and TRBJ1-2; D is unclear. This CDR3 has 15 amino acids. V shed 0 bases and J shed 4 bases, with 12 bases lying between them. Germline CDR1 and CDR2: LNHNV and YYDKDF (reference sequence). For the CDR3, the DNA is TGTGCCACCAGCAGAGACCAACAGAGCGTCTATGGCTACACCTTC. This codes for CATSRDQQSVYGYTF.

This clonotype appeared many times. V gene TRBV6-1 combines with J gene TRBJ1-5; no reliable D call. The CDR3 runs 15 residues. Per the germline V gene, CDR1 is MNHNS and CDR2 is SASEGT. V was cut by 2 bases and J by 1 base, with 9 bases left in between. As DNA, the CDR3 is TGTGCCAGCAGTGAAATCGGGAACAGCAATCAGCCCCAGCATTTT. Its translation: CASSEIGNSNQPQHF.

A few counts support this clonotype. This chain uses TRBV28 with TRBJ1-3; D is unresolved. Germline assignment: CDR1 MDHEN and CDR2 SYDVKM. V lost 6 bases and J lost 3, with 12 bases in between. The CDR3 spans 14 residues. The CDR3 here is CASSPSGFGNTIYF. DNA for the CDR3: TGTGCCAGCAGCCCCTCAGGTTTTGGAAACACCATATATTTT.

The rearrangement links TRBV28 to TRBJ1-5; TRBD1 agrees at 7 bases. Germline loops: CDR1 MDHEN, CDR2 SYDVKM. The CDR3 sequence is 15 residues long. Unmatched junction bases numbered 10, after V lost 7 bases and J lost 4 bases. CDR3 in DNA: TGTGCCAGCACCCCTGGATGGGACAGAAATCAGCCCCAGCATTTT. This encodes CASTPGWDRNQPQHF.

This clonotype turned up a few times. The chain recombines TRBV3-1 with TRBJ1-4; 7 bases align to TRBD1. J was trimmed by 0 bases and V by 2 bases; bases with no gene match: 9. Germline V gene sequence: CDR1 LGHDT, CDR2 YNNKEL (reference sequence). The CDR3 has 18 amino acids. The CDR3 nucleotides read TGTGCCAGCAGCCAACATACCGGGACAGCTGCAACTAATGAAAAACTGTTTTTT. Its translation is CASSQHTGTAATNEKLFF.

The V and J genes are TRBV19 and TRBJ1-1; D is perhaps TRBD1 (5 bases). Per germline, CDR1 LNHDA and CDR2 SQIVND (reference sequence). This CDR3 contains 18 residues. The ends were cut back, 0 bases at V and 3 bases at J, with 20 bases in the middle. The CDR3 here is CASSIDLSRTFRDTEAFF. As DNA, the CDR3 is TGTGCCAGTAGTATAGATCTTTCGAGGACCTTCAGGGACACTGAAGCTTTCTTT.

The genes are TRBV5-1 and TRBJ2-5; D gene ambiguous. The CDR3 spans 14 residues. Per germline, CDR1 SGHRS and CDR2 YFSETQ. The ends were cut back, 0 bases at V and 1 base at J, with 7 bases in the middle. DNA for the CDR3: TGCGCCAGCAGCTTGGGTAAGGTCCAAGAGACCCAGTACTTC. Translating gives CASSLGKVQETQYF. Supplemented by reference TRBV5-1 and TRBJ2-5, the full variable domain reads KAGVTQTPRYLIKTRGQQVTLSCSPISGHRSVSWYQQTPGQGLQFLFEYFSETQRNKGNFPGRFSGRQFSNSRSEMNVSTLELGDSALYLCASSLGKVQETQYFGPGTRLLVL.

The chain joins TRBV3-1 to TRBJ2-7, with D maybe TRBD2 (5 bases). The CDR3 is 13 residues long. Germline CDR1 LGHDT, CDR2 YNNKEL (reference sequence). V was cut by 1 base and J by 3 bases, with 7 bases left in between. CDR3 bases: TGTGCCAGCAGCCAAGTTGGACTCTACGAGCAGTACTTC. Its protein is CASSQVGLYEQYF.

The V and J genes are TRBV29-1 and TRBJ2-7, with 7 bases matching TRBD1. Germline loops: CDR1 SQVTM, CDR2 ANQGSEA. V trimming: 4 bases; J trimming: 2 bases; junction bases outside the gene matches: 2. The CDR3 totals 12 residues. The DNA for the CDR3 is TGCAGCGTTGGGGACAGCCCCTACGAGCAGTACTTC. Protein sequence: CSVGDSPYEQYF.

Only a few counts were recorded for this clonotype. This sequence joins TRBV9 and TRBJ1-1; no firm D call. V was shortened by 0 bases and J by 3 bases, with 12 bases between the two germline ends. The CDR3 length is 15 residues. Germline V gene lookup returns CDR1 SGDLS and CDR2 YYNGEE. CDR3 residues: CASSVGPSRDTEAFF. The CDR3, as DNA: TGTGCCAGCAGCGTAGGACCGTCTCGGGACACTGAAGCTTTCTTT.

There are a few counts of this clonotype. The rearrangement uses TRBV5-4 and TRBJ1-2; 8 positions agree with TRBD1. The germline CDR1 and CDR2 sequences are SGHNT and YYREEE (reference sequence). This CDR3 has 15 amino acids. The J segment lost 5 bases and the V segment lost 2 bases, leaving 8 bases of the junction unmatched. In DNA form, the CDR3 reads TGTGCCAGCAGCTTTAAAGCACAGGGGGTTTATGGCTACACCTTC. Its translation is CASSFKAQGVYGYTF.

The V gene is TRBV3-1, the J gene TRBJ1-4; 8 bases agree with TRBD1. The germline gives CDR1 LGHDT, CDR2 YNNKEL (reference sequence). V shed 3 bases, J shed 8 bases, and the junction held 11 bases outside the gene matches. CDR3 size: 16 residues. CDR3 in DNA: TGTGCCAGCAGCCAGGCACGCGACAGGGGAGCGGAAAAACTGTTTTTT. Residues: CASSQARDRGAEKLFF.

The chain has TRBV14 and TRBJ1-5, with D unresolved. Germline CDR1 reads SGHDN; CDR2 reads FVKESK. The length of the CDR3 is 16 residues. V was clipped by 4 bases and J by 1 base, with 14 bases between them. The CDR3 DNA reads TGTGCCAGCAGCCCCGCCCAAAAGGGCAGCAATCAGCCCCAGCATTTT. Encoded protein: CASSPAQKGSNQPQHF.

This CDR3 reads CAWKQETQYF. The CDR3 nucleotides are TGTGCCTGGAAACAAGAGACCCAGTACTTC. The rearrangement links TRBV30 to TRBJ2-5; D unclear. This CDR3 comprises 10 residues. V was clipped by 4 bases and J by 2 bases, with 2 bases between them. Germline CDR1 is GTSNPN and CDR2 is SVGIG (reference sequence).

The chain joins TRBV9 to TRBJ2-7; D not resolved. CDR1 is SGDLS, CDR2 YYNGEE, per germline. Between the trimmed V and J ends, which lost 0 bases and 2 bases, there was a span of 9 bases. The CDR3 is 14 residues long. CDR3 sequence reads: CASSVDDFPYEQYF. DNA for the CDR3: TGTGCCAGCAGCGTAGACGACTTCCCCTACGAGCAGTACTTC.

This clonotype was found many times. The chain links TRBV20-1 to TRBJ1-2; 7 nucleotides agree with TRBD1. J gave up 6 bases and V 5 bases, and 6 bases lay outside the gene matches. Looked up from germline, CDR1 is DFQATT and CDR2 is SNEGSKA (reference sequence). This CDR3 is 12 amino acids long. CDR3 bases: TGCAGTGCTCCCCAGGGGGACAATGGCTACACCTTC. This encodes CSAPQGDNGYTF.

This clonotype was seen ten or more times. CDR3 DNA: TGTGCCGCCGAAACCTCAGGGGGTCTCACTGAAGCTTTCTTT. Protein sequence: CAAETSGGLTEAFF. The J gene is TRBJ1-1, the V gene TRBV28; TRBD1 aligns across 7 bases. This CDR3 spans 14 amino acids. CDR1 MDHEN and CDR2 SYDVKM come from the germline V gene. Unmatched junction bases numbered 13, after V lost 11 bases and J lost 4 bases.

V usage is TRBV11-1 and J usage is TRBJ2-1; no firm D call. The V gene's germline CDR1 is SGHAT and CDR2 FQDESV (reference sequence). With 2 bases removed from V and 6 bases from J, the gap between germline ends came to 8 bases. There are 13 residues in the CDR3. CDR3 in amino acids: CASSLSTPNEQFF. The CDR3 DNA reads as TGTGCCAGCAGCTTAAGTACCCCCAATGAGCAGTTCTTC.

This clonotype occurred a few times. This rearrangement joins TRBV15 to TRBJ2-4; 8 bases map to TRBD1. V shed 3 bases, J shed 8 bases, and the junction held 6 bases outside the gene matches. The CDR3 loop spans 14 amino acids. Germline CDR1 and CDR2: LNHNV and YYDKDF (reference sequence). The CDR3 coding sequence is TGTGCCACCAGCAGCGACGGACAGGGATACATTCAGTACTTC. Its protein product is CATSSDGQGYIQYF. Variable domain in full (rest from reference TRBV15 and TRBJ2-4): DAMVIQNPRYQVTQFGKPVTLSCSQTLNHNVMYWYQQKSSQAPKLLFHYYDKDFNNEADTPDNFQSRRPNTSFCFLDIRSPGLGDTAMYLCATSSDGQGYIQYFGAGTRLSVL.

CDR3 sequence: CASSLRLRPRGGYEQYF. DNA for the CDR3: TGTGCCAGCAGCTTAAGGCTTAGGCCCAGGGGAGGCTACGAGCAGTACTTC. V usage is TRBV7-9 and J usage is TRBJ2-7, with D possibly being TRBD1 or TRBD2 (6 bases each). Trimming stripped 2 bases from V and 3 bases from J, with 20 bases between. This CDR3 comprises 17 residues. In germline, CDR1 is SEHNR, CDR2 FQNEAQ (reference sequence).